Listed here is a single TCR beta chain. Its antigen is not identified. The protocol was immunoSEQ multiplex PCR, while the TCRdb copy is restricted to in-frame clones and leaves out a portion. This sample carries over 300,000 clones, roughly 84% of them seen once, and the ten largest clones take roughly 16%. The CDR3 runs 14 residues. Germline CDR1 reads SQVTM; CDR2 reads ANQGSEA. The V end lost 3 bases, the J end lost 7 bases, and 15 bases lay between the germline ends. The donor population consisted of healthy HIV-negative adults with no recent acute infections or vaccinations. This entry is derived from a study of shared clonotypes between healthy human individuals. Study context: The people who gave samples were a couple of women and a few men aged 18 to 49. Study-level results: Generation of non-shared clonotypes was less probable than generation of clonotypes shared by all four donors.

This chain uses TRBV29-1 with TRBJ1-4; tentatively, D is TRBD1 (5 bases). This TCR came from a man between 18 and 35 years old in good health. Sequenced sample: memory CD8+ T cells sorted from blood. Subset of the sample: CD45RO+ cells pooled with CCR7-negative TemRA cells. CDR3 residues: CSVDRGSVCEKLFF. Written as DNA, the CDR3 is TGCAGCGTTGATAGGGGATCGGTTTGTGAAAAACTGTTTTTT.